This TCR beta chain originates from a study of cytomegalovirus exposure and HLA in healthy donors. Whole-study results and caveats: V- and J-gene trimming of TCR beta was linked (in a later analysis) to a missense DCLRE1C variant.

With 60 Vbeta and 13 Jbeta primers, the PCR was carried out. Data came from immunoSEQ multiplex PCR; TCRdb stores just in-frame clones and leaves some out. The sample records 150,000 to 200,000 clones, around 80% being singletons. The CDR3 consists of 17 residues. J was trimmed by 0 bases and V by 5 bases; bases with no gene match: 10. The V gene's germline CDR1 is SNHLY and CDR2 FYNNEI. Remarks on this clone: Its antigen is not known.

This receptor was obtained from a man aged 18 to 30 in good health and CMV-seropositive. The chain is built from TRBV2 and TRBJ1-5; 7 bases line up with TRBD1. Source material: PBMCs. CDR3 sequence reads: CASSLGQVGNSNQPQHF. The CDR3 DNA reads TGTGCCAGCAGTCTTGGACAGGTTGGAAATAGCAATCAGCCCCAGCATTTT.